This T cell receptor beta chain was sequenced during a study of T cell changes during pregnancy in multiple sclerosis. The repertoire was sequenced with immunoSEQ multiplex PCR; TCRdb's copy has only in-frame clones and lacks some. The sample shows 50,000 to 65,000 clones, roughly 92% of them seen only once. CDR3 length: 16 amino acids. Germline V gives CDR1 LNHDA, CDR2 SQIVND (reference sequence). After removal of 5 bases from V and 3 bases from J, the junction contained 9 bases not matched to a gene. Sequencing was performed on CD8+ T cells from peripheral blood mononuclear cells, taken in the second trimester of pregnancy. This chain joins TRBV19 and TRBJ2-1; TRBD2 matches 8 bases. The sequence was obtained from a female donor with multiple sclerosis, enrolled in a pregnancy study. The CDR3 region is CASSPSSGSFYNEQFF. In nucleotides, the CDR3 is TGTGCCAGTAGTCCATCCAGCGGGAGTTTCTACAATGAGCAGTTCTTC. The whole variable domain, filled in from reference TRBV19 and TRBJ2-1, reads DGGITQSPKYLFRKEGQNVTLSCEQNLNHDAMYWYRQDPGQGLRLIYYSQIVNDFQKGDIAEGYSVSREKKESFPLTVTSAQKNPTAFYLCASSPSSGSFYNEQFFGPGTRLTVL.